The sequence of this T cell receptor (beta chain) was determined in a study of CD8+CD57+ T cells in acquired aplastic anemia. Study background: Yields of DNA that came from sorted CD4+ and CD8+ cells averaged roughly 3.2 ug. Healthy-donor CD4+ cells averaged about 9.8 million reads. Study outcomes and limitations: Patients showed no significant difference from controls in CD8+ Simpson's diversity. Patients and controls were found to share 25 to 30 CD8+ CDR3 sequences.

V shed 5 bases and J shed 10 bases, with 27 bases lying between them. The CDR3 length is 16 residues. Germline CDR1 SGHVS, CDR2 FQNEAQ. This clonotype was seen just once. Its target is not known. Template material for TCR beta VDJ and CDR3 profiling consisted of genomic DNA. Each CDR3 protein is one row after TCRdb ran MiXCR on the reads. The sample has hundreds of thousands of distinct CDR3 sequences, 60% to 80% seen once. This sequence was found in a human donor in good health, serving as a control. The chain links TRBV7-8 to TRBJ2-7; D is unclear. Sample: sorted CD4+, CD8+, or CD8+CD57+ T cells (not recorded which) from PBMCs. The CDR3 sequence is CASSVVADKSPLHQYF. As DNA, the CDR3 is TGTGCCAGCAGCGTCGTCGCTGATAAGTCACCCCTCCACCAGTACTTC.